This TCR delta chain was identified during a study of γδ T cells in repeated Plasmodium falciparum infection. Study summary: Age- and gender-matched Australian children served as comparison for malaria-exposed Malian children.

Both TRG and TRD chains were sequenced from each sorted sample. TCRdb reprocessed the multiplex PCR reads using CATT. Of 90,000 or so delta-chain clones in the sample, roughly 0.9% were seen once. This clone came up a few times. The protein TCRdb gives is from a much larger clone and does not agree with this DNA's translation at residue 4, likely a read error; the protein shown here comes from the DNA. The TCR sequence derives from a pool of human donors (malaria-infected and uninfected, not separated). The source material was gamma-delta T cells from blood.

For the CDR3, the DNA is TGTGCCTGTGGCCCCCTCGCATCCGATAAACTCATCTTT. The encoded protein is CACGPLASDKLIF. The genes are TRDV2 and TRDJ1; D remains unclear. No J gene is reported in TCRdb; it was inferred here by comparing the DNA with germline. The V end lost 5 bases, the J end lost 3 bases, and 12 bases lay between the germline ends. The CDR3 covers 13 residues. CDR1 is GEAIGNYY and CDR2 is EKD in the germline V gene.